These 31 T cell receptor beta chains were all obtained from the same sample, sequenced in a study of control samples from healthy donors and cancer patients. Here immunoSEQ multiplex PCR was the method, and the copy in TCRdb shows in-frame clones only, minus some. The sample has about 79,000 clones; under 95% are singletons. What was sequenced was PBMCs. These receptor sequences come from a woman aged 40 to 50 with lung cancer.

This clone came up a few times. This chain joins TRBV11-2 and TRBJ2-3, with TRBD1 as a possible D gene (6 bases). V was shortened by 4 bases and J by 1 base, with 15 bases between the two germline ends. The germline V gene has CDR1 SGHAT and CDR2 FQNNGV. The CDR3 spans 16 residues. The CDR3 DNA reads TGTGCCAGCAGCTCCCTACCCCGGACAGGCACAGATACGCAGTATTTT. Residues: CASSSLPRTGTDTQYF.

The CDR3 DNA is TGTGCCAGCAGCCCTGGAAGTGAAAAACTGTTTTTT. Amino acid sequence: CASSPGSEKLFF. The V gene is TRBV12-3 or TRBV12-4, the J gene TRBJ1-4; no reliable D call. V was shortened by 6 bases and J by 7 bases, with 9 bases between the two germline ends. The CDR3 covers 12 residues.

The chain has TRBV6-5 and TRBJ2-3; D is uncertain. V lost 2 bases and J 5 bases, leaving 8 bases between the germline ends. The CDR3 covers 13 residues. The V gene's germline CDR1 is MNHEY and CDR2 SVGAGI. DNA for the CDR3: TGTGCCAGCAGTTACCTACCGGGAGATACGCAGTATTTT. It codes for CASSYLPGDTQYF.

The chain uses TRBV6-2 or TRBV6-3 and TRBJ1-2, with unresolved D. Germline values: CDR1 MNHEY, CDR2 SVGEGT. Trimming took off 6 bases at V and 4 bases at J, with 9 bases between the two ends. The CDR3 length is 12 residues. The CDR3 protein is CASSDLGYGYTF. The CDR3 region has the DNA TGTGCCAGCAGCGATCTCGGCTATGGCTACACCTTC.

The V call is TRBV19, the J call TRBJ1-4; a possible D gene is TRBD1 (5 bases). CDR1 LNHDA and CDR2 SQIVND come from the germline V gene (reference sequence). CDR3 length: 15 residues. Trimming cost V 3 bases and J 8 bases, with 16 bases left between them. The CDR3 loop reads CASSIGGGVQEKLFF. The CDR3 DNA sequence: TGTGCCAGTAGTATCGGGGGAGGAGTACAAGAAAAACTGTTTTTT.

This chain links TRBV18 with TRBJ2-7; TRBD2 matches 7 bases. The CDR3 has 16 amino acids. Germline V gene sequence: CDR1 KGHSH, CDR2 LQKENI. After removal of 3 bases from V and 3 bases from J, the junction contained 11 bases not matched to a gene. The DNA of the CDR3 is TGTGCCAGCTCACCCCCTGGGAGGGATGGTAACTACGAGCAGTACTTC. Amino acid sequence: CASSPPGRDGNYEQYF.

The V call is TRBV21-1, the J call TRBJ1-2; the table's D call, TRBD1, has no DNA check behind it. TRBV21-1 is a listed pseudogene. This CDR3 has 14 amino acids. CDR3 DNA: TGTGCCAGCAGCAAAGAGGTCAGGCTACGTGGCTACACCTTC. It encodes CASSKEVRLRGYTF.

The chain's CDR3 is CASSHPGKVVYEQYF. CDR3 sequence (DNA): TGTGCCAGCAGCCATCCCGGGAAAGTCGTCTACGAGCAGTACTTC. This chain joins TRBV3-1 (or the pseudogene TRBV3-2) and TRBJ2-7; perhaps TRBD2 as D (5 bases). Between the trimmed V and J ends, which lost 3 bases and 3 bases, there was a span of 15 bases. Germline V gene sequence: CDR1 LGHDT, CDR2 YNNKEL (reference sequence). This CDR3 has 15 amino acids.

The rearrangement joins TRBV2 to TRBJ1-5; D is undetermined. Germline lookup yields CDR1 SNHLY and CDR2 FYNNEI. Trimming pared 5 bases from V and 3 bases from J, leaving 8 bases between. CDR3 length: 13 amino acids. This CDR3 reads CASSKPTNQPQHF. The CDR3 DNA sequence: TGTGCCAGCAGTAAGCCTACCAATCAGCCCCAGCATTTT.

CDR3 bases: TGCGCCAGCAGGTTCGAGAACACTGAAGCTTTCTTT. It codes for CASRFENTEAFF. This sequence joins TRBV5-1 and TRBJ1-1; no reliable D call. The ends were cut back, 5 bases at V and 1 base at J, with 6 bases in the middle. Germline lookup yields CDR1 SGHRS and CDR2 YFSETQ. The CDR3 contains 12 residues.

The V call is TRBV5-4, the J call TRBJ2-7; D may be TRBD1 (5 bases). CDR1 and CDR2 from the germline V gene are SGHNT and YYREEE (reference sequence). This CDR3 comprises 14 residues. With 3 bases removed from V and 2 bases from J, the gap between germline ends came to 12 bases. CDR3 loop: CASSYPQGTYEQYF. The CDR3 DNA sequence: TGTGCCAGCAGCTATCCGCAGGGAACCTACGAGCAGTACTTC.

V and J are TRBV3-1 (or the pseudogene TRBV3-2) and TRBJ1-1; D is possibly TRBD1 (6 bases). V was pared by 2 bases and J by 0 bases, with 16 bases between. The germline V gene has CDR1 LGHDT and CDR2 YNNKEL (reference sequence). This CDR3 region has 17 residues. The DNA for the CDR3 is TGTGCCAGCAGCCAATTCTGGACAGTTACCATGAACACTGAAGCTTTCTTT. This encodes CASSQFWTVTMNTEAFF.

CDR3: CASSVLAGALPTGELFF. The CDR3 coding sequence is TGTGCCAGTAGTGTCTTGGCGGGGGCCCTCCCTACCGGGGAGCTGTTTTTT. The genes are TRBV19 and TRBJ2-2, with a tentative D call TRBD2 (7 bases). Germline V gene data show CDR1 as LNHDA and CDR2 as SQIVND (reference sequence). The ends were cut back, 5 bases at V and 5 bases at J, with 21 bases in the middle. There are 17 residues in the CDR3.

The J gene is TRBJ2-7, the V gene TRBV5-1, with 8 bases fitting TRBD1. V lost 3 bases and J lost 3; bases outside the gene matches: 5. Germline loops: CDR1 SGHRS, CDR2 YFSETQ. This CDR3 has 14 amino acids. In DNA form, the CDR3 reads TGCGCCAGCAGCTCCGGGACAGGCCACTACGAGCAGTACTTC. It specifies CASSSGTGHYEQYF.

This chain links TRBV2 with TRBJ1-1; D is uncertain. Germline lookup yields CDR1 SNHLY and CDR2 FYNNEI. Between the trimmed V and J ends, which lost 6 bases and 2 bases, there was a span of 16 bases. CDR3 length equals 15 residues. The CDR3 region is CASSPRVATNTEAFF. Here the CDR3 DNA reads TGTGCCAGCAGCCCCCGGGTCGCCACTAACACTGAAGCTTTCTTT.

This CDR3 reads CASGSSGGAKHNEQFF. CDR3 nucleotides: TGTGCCAGCGGGAGTAGCGGGGGGGCAAAGCACAATGAGCAGTTCTTC. The V gene is TRBV7-8, the J gene TRBJ2-1; 11 bases align to TRBD2. J lost 5 bases, V lost 8 bases, and 11 bases had no gene match. This CDR3 is 16 amino acids long. The germline V gene has CDR1 SGHVS and CDR2 FQNEAQ.

The gene calls are TRBV5-1 and TRBJ1-2; 7 bases are shared with TRBD1. The CDR3 sequence is 15 residues long. CDR1 is SGHRS and CDR2 is YFSETQ in the germline V gene. V dropped 4 bases and J dropped 0; count of bases not matched to a gene: 6. CDR3 nucleotides: TGCGCCAGCAGCCTGGGACAGTACTCTAACTATGGCTACACCTTC. Translation: CASSLGQYSNYGYTF.

Turning to this clone: Other DNA variants within this sample encode the same CDR3. J is TRBJ1-1 and V is TRBV2; 8 bases agree with TRBD1. The CDR3 has 13 amino acids. Germline V CDR1 and CDR2: SNHLY, FYNNEI. The V segment lost 7 bases and the J segment 1 base; nucleotides outside the gene matches: 2. The CDR3 loop is CASTDRANTEAFF. CDR3 coding DNA: TGTGCCAGCACGGACAGGGCGAACACTGAAGCTTTCTTT.

The chain couples TRBV18 to TRBJ2-2, with 10 bases lining up with TRBD2. Per the germline V gene, CDR1 is KGHSH and CDR2 is LQKENI. This CDR3 has 19 residues. V was clipped by 1 base and J by 5 bases; unmatched bases: 13. The CDR3 coding sequence is TGTGCCAGCTCACCACAGGCGGCCCTAGCGGGGGCGTTTACCGGGGAGCTGTTTTTT. Amino acids: CASSPQAALAGAFTGELFF.

The V call is TRBV27, the J call TRBJ2-2; 9 nucleotides line up with TRBD1. The trim removed 4 bases at V and 3 bases at J, leaving 6 bases unmatched. The CDR3 is 16 residues long. Germline CDR1 and CDR2: MNHEY and SMNVEV (reference sequence). This chain's CDR3 is CASSSTGGPYTGELFF. CDR3 bases: TGTGCCAGCAGTTCTACAGGGGGCCCGTACACCGGGGAGCTGTTTTTT.

The chain links TRBV30 to TRBJ2-7, with D unclear. Looked up from germline, CDR1 is GTSNPN and CDR2 is SVGIG (reference sequence). Between the trimmed V and J ends, which lost 0 bases and 6 bases, there was a span of 12 bases. This CDR3 comprises 13 residues. CDR3 in DNA: TGTGCCTGGAGTGTACCCCCCGGCCCCGAGCAGTACTTC. It translates to CAWSVPPGPEQYF.

This rearrangement joins TRBV11-3 to TRBJ2-3; D is perhaps TRBD2 (5 bases). The CDR3 contains 14 residues. V was pared by 5 bases and J by 2 bases, with 11 bases between. The germline V gene encodes CDR1 SGHNT and CDR2 YENEEA. The CDR3 is CASSPWETTDTQYF. The DNA for the CDR3 is TGTGCCAGCAGCCCGTGGGAGACCACAGATACGCAGTATTTT.

V is TRBV5-4 and J is TRBJ1-1; tentative D call: TRBD1 (5 bases). V lost 2 bases and J 2 bases, leaving 10 bases between the germline ends. The germline V gene encodes CDR1 SGHNT and CDR2 YYREEE (reference sequence). This CDR3 region has 14 residues. CDR3 loop: CASSFDSYNTEAFF. For the CDR3, the DNA is TGTGCCAGCAGCTTTGACAGTTACAACACTGAAGCTTTCTTT.

The chain links TRBV2 to TRBJ2-1, with D hard to call. V lost 1 base, J lost 0 bases, and 7 bases lay in between. Germline V gene data show CDR1 as SNHLY and CDR2 as FYNNEI. The CDR3 is 15 amino acids. The CDR3 DNA reads TGTGCCAGCAGTGAAGATCCCCGCTCCTACAATGAGCAGTTCTTC. This gives the protein CASSEDPRSYNEQFF.

This chain uses TRBV3-1 (or the pseudogene TRBV3-2) with TRBJ2-5; 8 nucleotides line up with TRBD2. CDR1 is LGHDT and CDR2 is YNNKEL in the germline V gene (reference sequence). V shed 3 bases, J shed 2 bases, and the junction held 2 bases outside the gene matches. There are 14 residues in the CDR3. The CDR3 DNA reads as TGTGCCAGCAGCCAGCGGGGGGTTCAAGAGACCCAGTACTTC. Amino acid sequence: CASSQRGVQETQYF.

A remark on this clone: Sequence at one end of the junction differs from germline and may be a read error. The chain recombines TRBV6-6 with TRBJ1-1, with D hard to call. CDR1 is MNHNY, CDR2 SVGAGI, per germline (reference sequence). The CDR3 runs to 15 residues. The CDR3 loop reads CVSSYSYRSNTEAFF. In DNA form, the CDR3 reads TGTGTCAGCAGTTACTCGTACCGGTCGAACACTGAAGCTTTCTTT.

The rearrangement uses TRBV19 and TRBJ2-3; D may be TRBD1 (6 bases). Germline assignment: CDR1 LNHDA and CDR2 SQIVND (reference sequence). The V gene lost 5 bases and the J gene lost 4 bases, with 16 bases spanning the gap. The CDR3 runs to 15 residues. This CDR3 is CASSGGARGPDTQYF. CDR3 nucleotides: TGTGCCAGTAGTGGCGGTGCCAGGGGCCCAGATACGCAGTATTTT.

This sequence joins TRBV27 and TRBJ2-2; D uncertain. CDR1 and CDR2 (germline): MNHEY, SMNVEV (reference sequence). This CDR3 region has 12 residues. V was clipped by 5 bases and J by 8 bases, with 9 bases between them. This chain's CDR3 is CASSGASGELFF. In nucleotides, the CDR3 is TGTGCCAGCAGTGGAGCCAGTGGGGAGCTGTTTTTT.

The CDR3 sequence: CASSFRTGNNEKLFF. CDR3 nucleotides: TGTGCCAGCAGCTTTCGGACAGGGAATAATGAAAAACTGTTTTTT. The rearrangement uses TRBV5-4 and TRBJ1-4; 8 bases line up with TRBD1. The CDR3 spans 15 residues. V was clipped by 2 bases and J by 4 bases; unmatched bases: 4. Germline lookup yields CDR1 SGHNT and CDR2 YYREEE (reference sequence).

The CDR3 sequence is CASSLGGGESGYTF. CDR3 in DNA: TGTGCCAGCAGTTTAGGCGGGGGAGAGAGTGGCTACACCTTC. V is TRBV28 and J is TRBJ1-2, with a weak D call TRBD1 (5 bases). In germline, CDR1 is MDHEN, CDR2 SYDVKM. With 2 bases removed from V and 7 bases from J, the gap between germline ends came to 14 bases. CDR3 length: 14 amino acids.

The chain has TRBV28 and TRBJ1-4; D gene unclear. Trimming stripped 7 bases from V and 4 bases from J, with 16 bases between. From germline, CDR1 is MDHEN and CDR2 SYDVKM. The CDR3 length is 15 residues. CDR3 bases: TGTGCCAGCACTCACCAAGGCTTCGTTAATGAAAAACTGTTTTTT. It codes for CASTHQGFVNEKLFF.